This entry lists 23 T cell receptor beta chains sequenced from one sample in a study of blood T cell repertoires in COVID-19. Clones were sequenced by immunoSEQ multiplex PCR, and TCRdb holds only the in-frame ones, with some missing. The table includes about 110,000 clones, around 90% detected once. The sequenced sample consisted of peripheral blood. The source is a human donor in a cohort sampled during active COVID-19.

The chain joins TRBV9 to TRBJ2-7; the match to TRBD2 covers 14 bases. The CDR3 contains 15 residues. Per the germline V gene, CDR1 is SGDLS and CDR2 is YYNGEE. The V and J ends lost 4 bases and 5 bases, in that order; junction bases with no gene match: 5. This CDR3 reads CASSTGLAGVDEQYF. The CDR3 DNA reads TGTGCCAGCAGCACGGGACTAGCGGGAGTAGACGAGCAGTACTTC.

The genes are TRBV5-1 and TRBJ2-3; the match to TRBD2 covers 7 bases. The germline V gene encodes CDR1 SGHRS and CDR2 YFSETQ. This CDR3 has 15 residues. Trimming cost V 4 bases and J 0 bases; bases outside gene matches: 5. The CDR3 DNA is TGCGCCAGCAGCGCGTTTAGCGGGAGCACAGATACGCAGTATTTT. Translating gives CASSAFSGSTDTQYF.

This clone occurred once. The J gene is TRBJ1-1, the V gene TRBV5-4, with D maybe TRBD1 (6 bases). CDR1 is SGHNT and CDR2 is YYREEE in the germline V gene (reference sequence). V was trimmed by 4 bases and J by 0 bases, leaving 25 bases between them. CDR3 size: 19 residues. This CDR3 reads CASSPRAGAGGHMNTEAFF. CDR3 DNA: TGTGCCAGCAGCCCCCGGGCAGGGGCGGGAGGGCACATGAACACTGAAGCTTTCTTT.

The V call is TRBV10-3, the J call TRBJ2-3; tentative D call: TRBD2 (7 bases). Germline V lookup: CDR1 ENHRY, CDR2 SYGVKD. The V and J ends lost 4 bases and 2 bases respectively, with 28 bases between them. The CDR3 length is 20 residues. The CDR3 region is CAISGVDGGPSSPPTDTQYF. CDR3 coding DNA: TGTGCCATCAGTGGAGTGGACGGGGGGCCTTCCTCCCCTCCCACAGATACGCAGTATTTT.

About this clone: Other DNA sequences in this specimen translate into the identical CDR3. The chain combines TRBV6-5 with TRBJ1-1; tentative D call: TRBD1 (5 bases). In germline, CDR1 is MNHEY, CDR2 SVGAGI. V was shortened by 8 bases and J by 5 bases, with 9 bases between the two germline ends. This CDR3 comprises 11 residues. The CDR3 sequence is CASGRGTEAFF. Here the CDR3 DNA reads TGTGCCAGCGGAAGGGGAACTGAAGCTTTCTTT.

With regard to this clone: Other DNA sequences of this sample code for an identical CDR3. The genes are TRBV19 and TRBJ1-1, with TRBD1 matching over 9 bases. Germline CDR1 LNHDA, CDR2 SQIVND (reference sequence). This CDR3 is built from 13 residues. J gave up 3 bases and V 4 bases, and 0 bases lay outside the gene matches. The CDR3 DNA follows: TGTGCCAGTAGTAGGGACAGGGACACTGAAGCTTTCTTT. Its translation is CASSRDRDTEAFF.

The rearrangement uses TRBV7-3 and TRBJ2-4, with D maybe TRBD2 (5 bases). The CDR3 is 16 amino acids. Trimming removed 3 bases at V and 1 base at J, with 13 bases between. Germline CDR1 SGHTA, CDR2 FQGTGA. CDR3 in amino acids: CASSLHSGGAKNIQYF. The CDR3 DNA reads as TGTGCCAGCAGCTTGCACTCCGGAGGCGCCAAAAACATTCAGTACTTC.

The CDR3 reads CASSRAGGTGELFF. The CDR3 DNA is TGTGCCAGCAGTCGAGCGGGGGGGACCGGGGAGCTGTTTTTT. This rearrangement joins TRBV6-2 or TRBV6-3 to TRBJ2-2, with 10 bases that match TRBD2. The CDR3 has 14 residues. Unmatched junction bases numbered 2, after V lost 5 bases and J lost 5 bases. The germline V gene encodes CDR1 MNHEY and CDR2 SVGEGT.

For this clone: One junction end disagrees with the germline gene, perhaps due to a read error. This chain joins TRBV14 and TRBJ1-1, with no clear D. CDR3 size: 15 residues. Germline V gene lookup returns CDR1 SGHDN and CDR2 FVKESK. The CDR3, as DNA: TGTGCCAGCAGCCAAGAATACACCAGGAACGCTGAAGCTTTCTTT. Translation: CASSQEYTRNAEAFF. Looking up the rest from reference TRBV14 and TRBJ1-1 gives the full variable domain: EAGVTQFPSHSVIEKGQTVTLRCDPISGHDNLYWYRRVMGKEIKFLLHFVKESKQDESGMPNNRFLAERTGGTYSTLKVQPAELEDSGVYFCASSQEYTRNAEAFFGQGTRLTVV.

The V call is TRBV7-9, the J call TRBJ2-2; 7 bases map to TRBD1. The germline V gene encodes CDR1 SEHNR and CDR2 FQNEAQ (reference sequence). This CDR3 has 16 residues. V shed 4 bases and J 1 base; nucleotides not matched to a gene: 6. The DNA for the CDR3 is TGTGCCAGCAGCTCCGGACAGGCCCGGAACACCGGGGAGCTGTTTTTT. Translated: CASSSGQARNTGELFF. Combining the CDR3 with reference TRBV7-9 and TRBJ2-2 gives the whole variable domain DTGVSQNPRHKITKRGQNVTFRCDPISEHNRLYWYRQTLGQGPEFLTYFQNEAQLEKSRLLSDRFSAERPKGSFSTLEIQRTEQGDSAMYLCASSSGQARNTGELFFGEGSRLTVL.

The chain employs TRBV24-1 and TRBJ2-3; no clear D. Germline-derived CDR1 and CDR2 are KGHDR and SFDVKD. The CDR3 length is 13 residues. Trimming took 6 bases from V and 2 from J, leaving 8 bases between them. The CDR3: CATSHPDTDTQYF. The CDR3, as DNA: TGTGCCACCAGTCACCCAGACACAGATACGCAGTATTTT.

Only one count was recorded for this clone. This chain joins TRBV19 and TRBJ1-1, with 9 bases lining up with TRBD1. The V and J ends lost 6 bases and 1 base, in that order; junction bases with no gene match: 9. This CDR3 comprises 16 residues. The germline gives CDR1 LNHDA, CDR2 SQIVND (reference sequence). The CDR3 reads CASSQPTGGTNTEAFF. DNA of the CDR3: TGTGCCAGTAGCCAACCGACAGGGGGGACGAACACTGAAGCTTTCTTT.

The rearrangement uses TRBV11-2 and TRBJ1-2; 9 bases fit TRBD1. The V gene end was trimmed by 3 bases and the J gene end by 5 bases; junction bases not matched to a gene: 7. CDR1 and CDR2 from the germline V gene are SGHAT and FQNNGV. There are 15 residues in the CDR3. The DNA for the CDR3 is TGTGCCAGCAGCTTGGGAGCCGGGACAGGGTATGGCTACACCTTC. Its protein product is CASSLGAGTGYGYTF. Full variable domain (remainder filled in from reference TRBV11-2 and TRBJ1-2): EAGVAQSPRYKIIEKRQSVAFWCNPISGHATLYWYQQILGQGPKLLIQFQNNGVVDDSQLPKDRFSAERLKGVDSTLKIQPAKLEDSAVYLCASSLGAGTGYGYTFGSGTRLTVV.

The chain carries TRBV9 and TRBJ2-5; 7 bases are a match to TRBD1. Trimming cost V 0 bases and J 5 bases; bases outside gene matches: 4. The CDR3 is 14 residues long. Germline V gene data show CDR1 as SGDLS and CDR2 as YYNGEE. The DNA for the CDR3 is TGTGCCAGCAGCGTAGCAAGGGGGCGGGAGACCCAGTACTTC. Translation: CASSVARGRETQYF.

This clone was seen a single time. This chain joins TRBV5-5 and TRBJ1-4; 9 nucleotides agree with TRBD1. Per the germline V gene, CDR1 is SGHKS and CDR2 is YYEKEE (reference sequence). The V and J ends lost 2 bases and 7 bases, in that order; junction bases with no gene match: 9. CDR3 length: 16 residues. DNA for the CDR3: TGTGCCAGCAGCTTAGGACAGGGGCCGCGGAGTGAAAAACTGTTTTTT. Its translation: CASSLGQGPRSEKLFF.

The chain joins TRBV12-3 or TRBV12-4 to TRBJ2-7; D possibly corresponds to TRBD2 (7 bases). V was shortened by 6 bases and J by 7 bases, with 16 bases between the two germline ends. The CDR3 totals 13 residues. For the CDR3, the DNA is TGTGCCAGCAGGCGGGGGCCCACCCAAGAGCAGTACTTC. This codes for CASRRGPTQEQYF.

The gene calls are TRBV28 and TRBJ1-5; 9 bases map to TRBD1. This CDR3 is built from 14 residues. Germline CDR1 is MDHEN and CDR2 is SYDVKM. The trim removed 5 bases at V and 7 bases at J, leaving 6 bases unmatched. The DNA of the CDR3 is TGTGCCAGCAGTCCGGGGACAGGGTACCAGCCCCAGCATTTT. Amino acids: CASSPGTGYQPQHF. The complete variable domain, with remaining parts taken from reference TRBV28 and TRBJ1-5, reads DVKVTQSSRYLVKRTGEKVFLECVQDMDHENMFWYRQDPGLGLRLIYFSYDVKMKEKGDIPEGYSVSREKKERFSLILESASTNQTSMYLCASSPGTGYQPQHFGDGTRLSIL.

This clone appeared once. The chain carries TRBV28 and TRBJ2-2, with TRBD2 identical over 8 bases. CDR1 and CDR2 from the germline V gene are MDHEN and SYDVKM. V lost 2 bases, J lost 4 bases, and 9 bases stayed unmatched. The CDR3 length is 17 residues. CDR3 region: CASSLLQMSGSTGELFF. The DNA of the CDR3 is TGTGCCAGCAGTTTACTTCAAATGAGCGGGAGCACCGGGGAGCTGTTTTTT.

The V and J genes are TRBV24-1 and TRBJ2-2, with 9 bases aligning to TRBD1. J gave up 1 base and V 4 bases, and 6 bases lay outside the gene matches. The CDR3 has 17 residues. The V gene's germline CDR1 is KGHDR and CDR2 SFDVKD. DNA for the CDR3: TGTGCCACCAGTGACTCGGGACAGGGCATGAACACCGGGGAGCTGTTTTTT. It encodes CATSDSGQGMNTGELFF.

This clone was picked up a small number of times. The rearrangement uses TRBV6-4 and TRBJ1-6, with 9 bases aligning to TRBD1. V gave up 6 bases and J gave up 7 bases; unmatched junction bases: 4. Germline V gene data show CDR1 as MRHNA and CDR2 as SNTAGT. The CDR3 totals 14 residues. CDR3 bases: TGTGCCAGCAGCGCCGGGACAGGGAATTCACCCCTCCACTTT. It specifies CASSAGTGNSPLHF.

Here the CDR3 reads CASSLWRDSAYYNEQFF. CDR3 nucleotide sequence: TGTGCCAGCAGCTTGTGGAGGGACAGTGCCTACTACAATGAGCAGTTCTTC. The chain joins TRBV11-2 to TRBJ2-1, with D possibly TRBD1 on 7 matching bases. V dropped 3 bases and J dropped 3 bases, with 18 bases sitting between them. The germline V gene has CDR1 SGHAT and CDR2 FQNNGV. The CDR3 has 17 residues.

The chain recombines TRBV7-3 with TRBJ2-1, with a tentative D call TRBD1 (6 bases). Germline CDR1 reads SGHTA; CDR2 reads FQGTGA. The CDR3 is 15 residues long. V was trimmed by 4 bases and J by 4 bases, leaving 14 bases between them. The CDR3: CASSSGPDSYNEQFF. The DNA of the CDR3 is TGTGCCAGCAGCTCGGGACCGGACAGTTACAATGAGCAGTTCTTC.

This clone occurred once. The chain carries TRBV6-2 or TRBV6-3 and TRBJ2-1; 11 bases fit TRBD2. The V gene's germline CDR1 is MNHEY and CDR2 SVGEGT. CDR3 length equals 13 residues. V trimming: 6 bases; J trimming: 12 bases; junction bases outside the gene matches: 7. CDR3: CASSSPSGRTQFF. The CDR3 nucleotides are TGTGCCAGCAGCTCACCTAGCGGGAGGACGCAGTTCTTC.